Listed here are 17 T cell receptor beta chains from one sample, sequenced in a study of blood T cell repertoires in COVID-19. Clones were read by immunoSEQ multiplex PCR, and TCRdb kept only the in-frame ones, dropping some. The sample has 110,000 to 150,000 clones, approximately 80% seen once. Input material: peripheral blood. The source is a woman in her 50s with acute or convalescent COVID-19.

The V and J genes are TRBV10-3 and TRBJ2-1, with TRBD2 identical over 12 bases. The ends lost 5 bases at V and 5 bases at J; junction bases unmatched: 7. CDR3 length: 16 residues. Germline values: CDR1 ENHRY, CDR2 SYGVKD. This CDR3 is CAISRTSGDDDNEQFF. In DNA, the CDR3 is TGTGCCATCAGTAGGACTAGCGGGGACGACGACAATGAGCAGTTCTTC.

This chain uses TRBV4-2 with TRBJ1-1; D remains ambiguous. The CDR3 contains 17 residues. Germline CDR1 is LGHNA and CDR2 is YNFKEQ. Trimming left V 4 bases short and J 0 bases short, with 18 bases between. CDR3 in amino acids: CASSPEGRIPVNTEAFF. In nucleotides, the CDR3 is TGTGCCAGCAGCCCCGAGGGCAGGATACCGGTGAACACTGAAGCTTTCTTT.

V is TRBV7-2 and J is TRBJ1-2; 10 bases match TRBD1. Germline CDR1 reads SGHTA; CDR2 reads FQGNSA. The J segment lost 3 bases and the V segment lost 6 bases, leaving 10 bases of the junction unmatched. The CDR3 contains 16 residues. CDR3 nucleotides: TGTGCCAGCAGTCAATTCACCGGGACAGGGGACTATGGCTACACCTTC. This sequence encodes CASSQFTGTGDYGYTF. The full variable domain, in which reference TRBV7-2 and TRBJ1-2 provide the parts outside the CDR3, is GAGVSQSPSNKVTEKGKDVELRCDPISGHTALYWYRQSLGQGLEFLIYFQGNSAPDKSGLPSDRFSAERTGGSVSTLTIQRTQQEDSAVYLCASSQFTGTGDYGYTFGSGTRLTVV.

This clone was seen once. The chain is built from TRBV6-5 and TRBJ2-3; TRBD1 matches at 9 bases. CDR3 length: 14 residues. Germline-derived CDR1 and CDR2 are MNHEY and SVGAGI. With 2 bases clipped from V and 3 bases from J, the junction kept 0 bases outside the gene matches. CDR3 in DNA: TGTGCCAGCAGTTACGGGACAGGGACAGATACGCAGTATTTT. Translation gives CASSYGTGTDTQYF.

The chain combines TRBV19 with TRBJ1-4; D gene unclear. V was pared by 6 bases and J by 6 bases, with 2 bases between. Per germline, CDR1 LNHDA and CDR2 SQIVND (reference sequence). CDR3 size: 10 residues. The CDR3 loop reads CASSDEKLFF. The DNA of the CDR3 is TGTGCCAGTAGCGATGAAAAACTGTTTTTT.

This clone occurred a few times. The genes are TRBV5-1 and TRBJ2-1; 12 bases match TRBD2. This CDR3 is built from 18 residues. Germline V gene lookup returns CDR1 SGHRS and CDR2 YFSETQ. V dropped 0 bases and J dropped 4; count of bases not matched to a gene: 8. CDR3 sequence: CASSLATRTSGTYNEQFF. CDR3 bases: TGCGCCAGCAGCTTGGCTACTAGGACTAGCGGGACGTACAATGAGCAGTTCTTC.

This clone has a handful of counts. The chain is built from TRBV7-2 and TRBJ1-1; D is unclear. Germline CDR1 is SGHTA and CDR2 is FQGNSA. Trimming took off 1 base at V and 2 bases at J, with 8 bases between the two ends. The CDR3 consists of 14 residues. The CDR3 sequence is CASSLGGSNTEAFF. The CDR3 nucleotides are TGTGCCAGCAGCTTAGGAGGGTCCAACACTGAAGCTTTCTTT.

This clone was observed a few times. V gene TRBV28 combines with J gene TRBJ1-5, with D maybe TRBD1 (6 bases). V was trimmed by 5 bases and J by 0 bases, leaving 17 bases between them. CDR1 and CDR2 (germline): MDHEN, SYDVKM. There are 17 residues in the CDR3. This chain's CDR3 is CASSLTRYRDSNQPQHF. The CDR3 nucleotides are TGTGCCAGCAGTCTCACTAGGTACAGGGATAGCAATCAGCCCCAGCATTTT.

V usage is TRBV7-2 and J usage is TRBJ2-6; 7 bases are a match to TRBD1. Unmatched junction bases numbered 6, after V lost 6 bases and J lost 4 bases. Germline V gene sequence: CDR1 SGHTA, CDR2 FQGNSA. There are 15 residues in the CDR3. As DNA, the CDR3 is TGTGCCAGCAGACCTACAGGGGCGGGGGCCAACGTCCTGACTTTC. Its protein is CASRPTGAGANVLTF.

The rearrangement uses TRBV7-8 and TRBJ1-3; maybe TRBD1 (6 bases). The V gene's germline CDR1 is SGHVS and CDR2 FQNEAQ. CDR3 length: 16 residues. V gave up 5 bases and J gave up 0 bases, with 14 bases separating them. The CDR3 spells CASSATQGLSGNTIYF. The CDR3 nucleotides read TGTGCCAGCAGCGCTACCCAGGGGCTCTCTGGAAACACCATATATTTT. The full variable domain, rest sourced from reference TRBV7-8 and TRBJ1-3, is GAGVSQSPRYKVAKRGQDVALRCDPISGHVSLFWYQQALGQGPEFLTYFQNEAQLDKSGLPSDRFFAERPEGSVSTLKIQRTQQEDSAVYLCASSATQGLSGNTIYFGEGSWLTVV.

The chain carries TRBV12-3 or TRBV12-4 and TRBJ1-1, with 7 bases aligning to TRBD1. Germline trimming cut 6 bases from V and 12 bases from J; bases unmatched to any gene: 13. There are 13 residues in the CDR3. CDR3 loop: CASRPRLQGGPFF. DNA of the CDR3: TGTGCCAGCAGGCCCCGCCTCCAGGGGGGACCTTTCTTT.

The chain recombines TRBV7-2 with TRBJ2-2; D possibly corresponds to TRBD1 (6 bases). V gave up 4 bases and J gave up 4 bases, with 13 bases separating them. Germline V gives CDR1 SGHTA, CDR2 FQGNSA. The CDR3 sequence is 15 residues long. The chain's CDR3 is CASSSYRVATGELFF. Here the CDR3 DNA reads TGTGCCAGCAGCTCCTACAGGGTGGCCACCGGGGAGCTGTTTTTT. The full variable domain, completed using reference TRBV7-2 and TRBJ2-2, is GAGVSQSPSNKVTEKGKDVELRCDPISGHTALYWYRQSLGQGLEFLIYFQGNSAPDKSGLPSDRFSAERTGGSVSTLTIQRTQQEDSAVYLCASSSYRVATGELFFGEGSRLTVL.

The rearrangement links TRBV29-1 to TRBJ1-6; 7 nucleotides agree with TRBD1. Germline CDR1 is SQVTM and CDR2 is ANQGSEA. Unmatched junction bases numbered 7, after V lost 7 bases and J lost 10 bases. CDR3 length: 12 amino acids. CDR3 sequence reads: CSAGQEGSPLHF. The CDR3 nucleotides are TGCAGCGCTGGACAGGAGGGCTCACCCCTCCACTTT.

The chain combines TRBV6-5 with TRBJ1-1; possible D gene TRBD1, 5 bases. This CDR3 spans 13 amino acids. Trimming removed 8 bases from V and 6 bases from J, with 16 bases in between. Germline V gene data show CDR1 as MNHEY and CDR2 as SVGAGI. CDR3 DNA sequence: TGTGCCAGCCGAGCGGGGGGAGGCGCTGAAGCTTTCTTT. This codes for CASRAGGGAEAFF.

This clone has a handful of counts. The chain links TRBV5-4 to TRBJ1-6; 9 bases agree with TRBD1. After removal of 2 bases from V and 10 bases from J, the junction contained 7 bases not matched to a gene. Germline V gene sequence: CDR1 SGHNT, CDR2 YYREEE (reference sequence). This CDR3 has 15 residues. CDR3 nucleotide sequence: TGTGCCAGCAGCTTCGGGACAGGGCGTTCCTCACCCCTCCACTTT. Translated, it gives CASSFGTGRSSPLHF.

The rearrangement joins TRBV9 to TRBJ2-7, with 9 bases identical to TRBD1. This CDR3 region has 15 residues. The V gene end was trimmed by 0 bases and the J gene end by 8 bases; junction bases not matched to a gene: 9. Per the germline V gene, CDR1 is SGDLS and CDR2 is YYNGEE. Written as DNA, the CDR3 is TGTGCCAGCAGCGTAGAGGGACAGGGTGGATCGAAGCAGTACTTC. Encoded protein: CASSVEGQGGSKQYF.

This clone was picked up one time. CDR3 coding DNA: TGTGCCAGTAGTGTACCGGGACAGCTTAACTATGGCTACACCTTC. Its translation is CASSVPGQLNYGYTF. The chain employs TRBV19 and TRBJ1-2; 7 nucleotides agree with TRBD1. The CDR3 loop spans 15 amino acids. The germline V gene encodes CDR1 LNHDA and CDR2 SQIVND (reference sequence). The V segment lost 5 bases and the J segment 1 base; nucleotides outside the gene matches: 7.